What follows are 4 T cell receptor beta chains derived from one specimen sequenced in a study of blood T cell repertoires in COVID-19. The data were produced by immunoSEQ multiplex PCR, yet TCRdb's version contains in-frame clones alone and is incomplete. The profile shows approximately 270,000 clones, approximately 90% of them singletons. What was sequenced was peripheral blood. These receptors came from a man aged 25-45 years with acute or convalescent COVID-19.

The table lists this clone with a count of one. J is TRBJ2-7 and V is TRBV19; 7 bases map to TRBD1. CDR1 and CDR2 (germline): LNHDA, SQIVND (reference sequence). The CDR3 loop spans 15 amino acids. The trim removed 5 bases at V and 2 bases at J, leaving 9 bases unmatched. CDR3 amino acids: CASSPPYRGTYEQYF. The DNA for the CDR3 is TGTGCCAGTAGTCCTCCTTACAGGGGTACCTACGAGCAGTACTTC.

In its sample, this clone was seen a few times. The chain has TRBV2 and TRBJ2-7; D ambiguous. CDR1 is SNHLY, CDR2 FYNNEI, per germline. Deletions cut 3 bases from V and 0 bases from J, with 12 bases between. The CDR3 sequence is 15 residues long. In DNA form, the CDR3 reads TGTGCCAGCAGTGACTTCGGGTTTTTCTCCTACGAGCAGTACTTC. This sequence encodes CASSDFGFFSYEQYF. Drawing the rest from reference TRBV2 and TRBJ2-7, the complete variable domain is EPEVTQTPSHQVTQMGQEVILRCVPISNHLYFYWYRQILGQKVEFLVSFYNNEISEKSEIFDDQFSVERPDGSNFTLKIRSTKLEDSAMYFCASSDFGFFSYEQYFGPGTRLTVT.

The rearrangement joins TRBV5-4 to TRBJ2-7; 7 positions agree with TRBD1. Looked up from germline, CDR1 is SGHNT and CDR2 is YYREEE (reference sequence). Trimming removed 2 bases from V and 0 bases from J; junction bases left unmatched: 2. There are 14 residues in the CDR3. Written as DNA, the CDR3 is TGTGCCAGCAGCTTAACAGGGGACTCCTACGAGCAGTACTTC. Protein product: CASSLTGDSYEQYF.

This chain uses TRBV28 with TRBJ1-1, with 9 bases fitting TRBD1. V shed 0 bases and J 2 bases; nucleotides not matched to a gene: 7. The germline V gene encodes CDR1 MDHEN and CDR2 SYDVKM. The CDR3 consists of 17 residues. This CDR3 is CASSLWKVQGANTEAFF. As DNA, the CDR3 is TGTGCCAGCAGTTTATGGAAAGTACAGGGGGCAAACACTGAAGCTTTCTTT.